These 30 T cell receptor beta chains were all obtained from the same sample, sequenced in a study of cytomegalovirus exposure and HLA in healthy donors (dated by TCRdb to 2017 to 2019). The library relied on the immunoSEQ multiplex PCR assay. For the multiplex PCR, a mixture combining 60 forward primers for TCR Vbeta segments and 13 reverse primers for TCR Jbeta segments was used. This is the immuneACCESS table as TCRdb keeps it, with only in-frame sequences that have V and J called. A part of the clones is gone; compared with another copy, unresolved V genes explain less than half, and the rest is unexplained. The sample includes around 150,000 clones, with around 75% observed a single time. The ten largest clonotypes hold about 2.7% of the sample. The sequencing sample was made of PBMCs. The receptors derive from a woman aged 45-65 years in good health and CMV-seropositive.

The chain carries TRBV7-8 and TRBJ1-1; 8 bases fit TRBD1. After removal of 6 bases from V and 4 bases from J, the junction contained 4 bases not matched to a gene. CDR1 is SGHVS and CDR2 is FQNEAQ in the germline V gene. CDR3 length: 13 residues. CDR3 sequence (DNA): TGTGCCAGCAGTCAGGGGGCGACCACTGAAGCTTTCTTT. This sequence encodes CASSQGATTEAFF.

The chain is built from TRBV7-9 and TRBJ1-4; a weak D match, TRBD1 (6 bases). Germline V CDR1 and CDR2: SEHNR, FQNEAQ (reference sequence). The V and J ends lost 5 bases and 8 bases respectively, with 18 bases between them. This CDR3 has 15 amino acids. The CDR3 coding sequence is TGTGCCAGCAGCCCCCGGGGGGGGGCGCGAGAAAAACTGTTTTTT. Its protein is CASSPRGGAREKLFF. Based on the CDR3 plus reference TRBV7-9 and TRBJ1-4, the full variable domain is DTGVSQNPRHKITKRGQNVTFRCDPISEHNRLYWYRQTLGQGPEFLTYFQNEAQLEKSRLLSDRFSAERPKGSFSTLEIQRTEQGDSAMYLCASSPRGGAREKLFFGSGTQLSVL.

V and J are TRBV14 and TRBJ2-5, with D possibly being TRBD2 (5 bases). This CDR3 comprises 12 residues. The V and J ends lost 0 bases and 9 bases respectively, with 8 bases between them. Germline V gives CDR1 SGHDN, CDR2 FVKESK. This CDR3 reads CASSQDSGAQYF. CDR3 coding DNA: TGTGCCAGCAGCCAAGATTCCGGGGCCCAGTACTTC.

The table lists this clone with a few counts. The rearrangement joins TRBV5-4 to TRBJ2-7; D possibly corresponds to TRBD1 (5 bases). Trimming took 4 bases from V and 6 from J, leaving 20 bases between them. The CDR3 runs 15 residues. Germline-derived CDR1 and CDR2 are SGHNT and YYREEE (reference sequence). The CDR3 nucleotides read TGTGCCAGCAGCGACCCCAGGGTGACACAGGCCGAGCAGTACTTC. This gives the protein CASSDPRVTQAEQYF.

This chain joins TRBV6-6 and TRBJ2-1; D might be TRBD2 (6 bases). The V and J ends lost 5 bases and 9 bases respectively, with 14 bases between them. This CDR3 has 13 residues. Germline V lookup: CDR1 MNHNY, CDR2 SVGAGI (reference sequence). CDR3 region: CASSPLVGLEQFF. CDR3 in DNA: TGTGCCAGCAGTCCACTAGTGGGACTTGAGCAGTTCTTC.

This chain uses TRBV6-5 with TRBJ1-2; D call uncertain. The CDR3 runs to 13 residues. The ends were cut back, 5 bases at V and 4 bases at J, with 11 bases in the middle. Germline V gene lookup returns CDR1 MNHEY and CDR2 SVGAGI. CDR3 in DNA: TGTGCCAGCAGTGCCTTTGGCGGCTATGGCTACACCTTC. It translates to CASSAFGGYGYTF.

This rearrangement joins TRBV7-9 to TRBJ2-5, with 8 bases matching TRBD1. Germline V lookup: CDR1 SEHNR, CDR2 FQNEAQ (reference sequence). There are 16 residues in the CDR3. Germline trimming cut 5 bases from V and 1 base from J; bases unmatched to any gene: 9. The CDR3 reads CASSHGTGNFQETQYF. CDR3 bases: TGTGCCAGCAGCCACGGGACAGGAAACTTCCAAGAGACCCAGTACTTC. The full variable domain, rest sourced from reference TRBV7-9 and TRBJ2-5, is DTGVSQNPRHKITKRGQNVTFRCDPISEHNRLYWYRQTLGQGPEFLTYFQNEAQLEKSRLLSDRFSAERPKGSFSTLEIQRTEQGDSAMYLCASSHGTGNFQETQYFGPGTRLLVL.

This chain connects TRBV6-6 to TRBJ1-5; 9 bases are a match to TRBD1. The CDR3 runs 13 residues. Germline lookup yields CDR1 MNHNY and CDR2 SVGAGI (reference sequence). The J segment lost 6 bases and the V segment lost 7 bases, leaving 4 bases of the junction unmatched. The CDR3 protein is CASTLTGGQPQHF. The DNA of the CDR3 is TGTGCCAGCACCCTGACAGGGGGTCAGCCCCAGCATTTT.

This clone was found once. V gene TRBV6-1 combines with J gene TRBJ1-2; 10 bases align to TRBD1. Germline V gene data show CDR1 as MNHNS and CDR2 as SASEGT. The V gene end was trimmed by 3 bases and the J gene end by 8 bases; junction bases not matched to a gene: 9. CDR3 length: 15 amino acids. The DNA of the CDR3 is TGTGCCAGCAGTGACTGGGACAGGGGCGCTAAGGGCTACACCTTC. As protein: CASSDWDRGAKGYTF.

CDR3: CASSLSGGSYNEQFF. CDR3 bases: TGCGCCAGCAGCCTTAGCGGGGGGTCGTACAATGAGCAGTTCTTC. V usage is TRBV4-1 and J usage is TRBJ2-1, with 10 bases lining up with TRBD2. CDR3 size: 15 residues. Germline lookup yields CDR1 MGHRA and CDR2 YSYEKL. After removal of 4 bases from V and 4 bases from J, the junction contained 4 bases not matched to a gene.

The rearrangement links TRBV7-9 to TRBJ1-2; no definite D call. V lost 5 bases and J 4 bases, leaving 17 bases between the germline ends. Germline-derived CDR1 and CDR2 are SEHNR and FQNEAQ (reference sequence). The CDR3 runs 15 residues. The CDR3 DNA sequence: TGTGCCAGCAGCGTTCCCACCGGTGGTTCCTATGGCTACACCTTC. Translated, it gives CASSVPTGGSYGYTF.

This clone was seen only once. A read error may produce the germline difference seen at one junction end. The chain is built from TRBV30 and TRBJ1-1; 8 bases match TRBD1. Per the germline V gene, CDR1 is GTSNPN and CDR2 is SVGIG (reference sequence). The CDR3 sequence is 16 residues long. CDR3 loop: CAWTRNRGNLNTEAFF. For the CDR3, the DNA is TGTGCCTGGACAAGGAACAGGGGGAACTTGAATACTGAAGCTTTCTTT. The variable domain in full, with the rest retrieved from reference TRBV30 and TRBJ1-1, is SQTIHQWPATLVQPVGSPLSLECTVEGTSNPNLYWYRQAAGRGLQLLFYSVGIGQISSEVPQNLSASRPQDRQFILSSKKLLLSDSGFYLCAWTRNRGNLNTEAFFGQGTRLTVV.

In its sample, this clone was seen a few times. The CDR3 nucleotides read TGTGCCAGCAGCGTCCTACCCAACTATGGCTACACCTTC. This sequence encodes CASSVLPNYGYTF. This sequence joins TRBV7-9 and TRBJ1-2, with D unclear. This CDR3 has 13 amino acids. The V end was cut by 5 bases, the J end by 2 bases, with 9 bases between. The germline V gene has CDR1 SEHNR and CDR2 FQNEAQ (reference sequence).

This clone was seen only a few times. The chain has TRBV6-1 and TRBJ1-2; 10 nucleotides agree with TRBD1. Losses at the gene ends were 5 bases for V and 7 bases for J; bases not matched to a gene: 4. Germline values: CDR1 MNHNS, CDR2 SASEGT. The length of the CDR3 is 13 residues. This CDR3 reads CASSRDRGSGYTF. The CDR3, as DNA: TGTGCCAGCAGTCGGGACAGGGGTTCTGGCTACACCTTC.

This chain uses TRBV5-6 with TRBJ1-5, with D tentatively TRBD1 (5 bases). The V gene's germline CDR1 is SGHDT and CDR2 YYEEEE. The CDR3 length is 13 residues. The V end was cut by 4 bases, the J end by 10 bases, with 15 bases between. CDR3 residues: CASSDSQGGPQHF. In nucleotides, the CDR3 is TGTGCCAGCAGCGACTCTCAGGGCGGCCCCCAGCATTTT.

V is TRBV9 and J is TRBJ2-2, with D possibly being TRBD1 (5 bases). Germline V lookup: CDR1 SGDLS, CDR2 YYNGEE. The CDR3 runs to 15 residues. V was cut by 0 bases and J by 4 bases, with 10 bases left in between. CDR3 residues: CASSVEGAATGELFF. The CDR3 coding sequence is TGTGCCAGCAGCGTAGAAGGGGCAGCCACCGGGGAGCTGTTTTTT.

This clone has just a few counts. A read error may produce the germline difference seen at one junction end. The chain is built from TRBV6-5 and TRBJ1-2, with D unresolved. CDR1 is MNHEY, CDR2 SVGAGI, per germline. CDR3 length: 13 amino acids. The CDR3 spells CASSYSNSGGYPF. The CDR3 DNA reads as TGTGCCAGCAGTTACTCGAATTCAGGTGGCTACCCCTTC.

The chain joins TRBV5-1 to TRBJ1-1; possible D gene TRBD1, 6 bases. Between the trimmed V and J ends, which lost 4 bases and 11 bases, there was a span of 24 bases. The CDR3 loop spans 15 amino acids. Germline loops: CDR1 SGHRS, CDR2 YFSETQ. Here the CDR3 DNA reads TGCGCCAGCAGCCCCCTGGACAGCTCACCAAGGGGGGCTTTCTTT. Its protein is CASSPLDSSPRGAFF.

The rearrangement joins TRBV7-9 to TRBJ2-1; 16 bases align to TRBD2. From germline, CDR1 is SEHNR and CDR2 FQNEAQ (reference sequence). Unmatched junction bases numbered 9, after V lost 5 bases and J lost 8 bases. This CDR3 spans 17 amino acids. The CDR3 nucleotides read TGTGCCAGCAGCACCCAACCGGGACTAGCGGGGGGGCATGAGCAGTTCTTC. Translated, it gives CASSTQPGLAGGHEQFF.

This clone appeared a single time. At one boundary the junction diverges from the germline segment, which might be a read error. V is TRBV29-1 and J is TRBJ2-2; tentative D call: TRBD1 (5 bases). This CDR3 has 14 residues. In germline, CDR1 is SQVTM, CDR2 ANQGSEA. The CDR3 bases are TGCAGCGTTGAATTACAGGTCAACAACGGGGAGCTGTTTTTT. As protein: CSVELQVNNGELFF.

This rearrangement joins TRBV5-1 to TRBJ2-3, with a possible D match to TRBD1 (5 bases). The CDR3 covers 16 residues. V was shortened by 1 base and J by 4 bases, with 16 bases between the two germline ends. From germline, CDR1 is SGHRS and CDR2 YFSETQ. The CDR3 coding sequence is TGCGCCAGCAGCTTGTCAGGGCCGCCGTTCCCAGATACGCAGTATTTT. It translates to CASSLSGPPFPDTQYF.

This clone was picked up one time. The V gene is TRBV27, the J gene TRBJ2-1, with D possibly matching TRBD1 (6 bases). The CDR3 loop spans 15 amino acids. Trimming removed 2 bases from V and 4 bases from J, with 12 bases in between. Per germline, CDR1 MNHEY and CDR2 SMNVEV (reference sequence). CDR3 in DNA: TGTGCCAGCAGTTTAACACAGGGTCTATACAATGAGCAGTTCTTC. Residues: CASSLTQGLYNEQFF.

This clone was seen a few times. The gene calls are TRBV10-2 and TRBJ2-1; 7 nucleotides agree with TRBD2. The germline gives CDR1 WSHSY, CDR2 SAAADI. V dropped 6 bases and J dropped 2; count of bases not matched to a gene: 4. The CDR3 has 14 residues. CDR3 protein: CASRTAGPYNEQFF. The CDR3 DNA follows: TGCGCCAGCAGGACAGCGGGGCCCTACAATGAGCAGTTCTTC.

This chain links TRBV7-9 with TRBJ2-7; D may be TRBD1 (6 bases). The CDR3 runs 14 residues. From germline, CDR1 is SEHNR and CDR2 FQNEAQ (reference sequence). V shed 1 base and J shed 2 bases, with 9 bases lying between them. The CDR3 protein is CASSLVAGAYEQYF. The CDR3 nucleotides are TGTGCCAGCAGCTTAGTGGCAGGGGCCTACGAGCAGTACTTC. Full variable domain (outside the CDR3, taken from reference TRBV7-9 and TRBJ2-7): DTGVSQNPRHKITKRGQNVTFRCDPISEHNRLYWYRQTLGQGPEFLTYFQNEAQLEKSRLLSDRFSAERPKGSFSTLEIQRTEQGDSAMYLCASSLVAGAYEQYFGPGTRLTVT.

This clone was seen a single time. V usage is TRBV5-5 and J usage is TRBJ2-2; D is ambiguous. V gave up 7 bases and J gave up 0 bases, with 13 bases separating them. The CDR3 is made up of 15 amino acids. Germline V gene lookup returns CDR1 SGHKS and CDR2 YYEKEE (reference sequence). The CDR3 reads CASEVHRPNTGELFF. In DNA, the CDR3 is TGTGCCAGCGAGGTTCACCGTCCGAACACCGGGGAGCTGTTTTTT.

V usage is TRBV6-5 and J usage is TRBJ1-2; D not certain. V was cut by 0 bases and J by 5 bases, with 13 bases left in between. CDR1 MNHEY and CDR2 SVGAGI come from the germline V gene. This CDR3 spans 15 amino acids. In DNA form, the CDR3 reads TGTGCCAGCAGTTACTCGAGGCAGAGCAGTTATGGCTACACCTTC. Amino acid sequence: CASSYSRQSSYGYTF.

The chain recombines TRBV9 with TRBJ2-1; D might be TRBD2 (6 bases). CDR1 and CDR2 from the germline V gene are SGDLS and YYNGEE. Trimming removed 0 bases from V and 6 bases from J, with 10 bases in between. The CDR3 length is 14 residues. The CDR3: CASSVGSSGNEQFF. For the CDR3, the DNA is TGTGCCAGCAGCGTAGGGAGTAGCGGCAATGAGCAGTTCTTC.

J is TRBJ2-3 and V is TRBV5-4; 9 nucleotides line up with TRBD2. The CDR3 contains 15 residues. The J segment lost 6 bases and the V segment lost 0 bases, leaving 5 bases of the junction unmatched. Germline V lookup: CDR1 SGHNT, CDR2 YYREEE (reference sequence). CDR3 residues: CASSLAGTSRDTQYF. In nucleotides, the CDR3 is TGTGCCAGCAGCTTGGCCGGGACTAGCAGGGATACGCAGTATTTT.

The CDR3 spells CASTVKDTQYF. Here the CDR3 DNA reads TGTGCCAGCACCGTAAAAGATACGCAGTATTTT. This rearrangement joins TRBV6-1 to TRBJ2-3; D call uncertain. The CDR3 has 11 amino acids. CDR1 and CDR2 from the germline V gene are MNHNS and SASEGT. V lost 7 bases to trimming and J lost 5 bases, with 7 bases between them.

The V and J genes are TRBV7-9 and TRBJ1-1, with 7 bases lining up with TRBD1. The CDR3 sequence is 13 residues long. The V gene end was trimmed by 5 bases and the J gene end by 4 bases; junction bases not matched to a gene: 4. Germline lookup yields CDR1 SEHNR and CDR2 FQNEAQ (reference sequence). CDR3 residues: CASSRSGGTEAFF. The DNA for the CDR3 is TGTGCCAGCAGCCGGTCAGGGGGCACTGAAGCTTTCTTT.